Included here is one T cell receptor beta chain sequence, with context. The antigen remains unidentified. Per germline, CDR1 LNHNV and CDR2 YYDKDF (reference sequence). Trimming pared 0 bases from V and 1 base from J, leaving 9 bases between. CDR3 length: 15 amino acids. This sample was included in a study of cytomegalovirus exposure and HLA in healthy donors. Study-wide background: About 80 million unique TCR sequences came from HLA-typed donors in an early release. Among about 380 genotyped donors, roughly 81% fell in the Caucasian-associated ancestry cluster.

General observations from the study: In a later analysis, CMV-associated beta chains were mostly HLA-associated, it appeared.

Vbeta (60) and Jbeta (13) primers were used in the PCR. Repertoires were generated with immunoSEQ multiplex PCR, while TCRdb's copy carries only in-frame clones and drops some. Its table lists some 130,000 clones. The sequence was obtained from a woman aged 40 to 50 in good health and CMV-seropositive. V gene TRBV15 combines with J gene TRBJ2-5; D remains unclear. Sample: PBMCs. CDR3 sequence: CATSRDMAFQETQYF. The CDR3 DNA sequence: TGTGCCACCAGCAGAGATATGGCTTTCCAAGAGACCCAGTACTTC.